Presented here are 29 T cell receptor beta chains from one specimen sequenced in a study of vaccination effects on CD4 cells after COVID-19. TCRdb keeps only in-frame clones here, not all; method: immunoSEQ multiplex PCR. The sample carries about 21,000 clones, around 70% recorded once. In the ViraFEST assay, antigen-specific CD4+ clonotypes were identified by expansion after peptide-pool stimulation. Subsequent to a culture period of roughly 11 days, CD4+ T cells were isolated. Vaccinated participants had no history of SARS-CoV-2 infection and tested negative for nucleocapsid antibodies. Their specific antigens are unknown. The material sequenced was CD4+ T cells from PBMCs cultured with HCoV-NL63 spike peptides, taken before COVID-19 vaccination. These receptors were obtained from a human donor who received a COVID-19 vaccine.

The chain has TRBV5-4 and TRBJ1-1; no clear D. CDR1 is SGHNT, CDR2 YYREEE, per germline (reference sequence). V was cut by 4 bases and J by 3 bases, with 13 bases left in between. This CDR3 is built from 14 residues. CDR3 residues: CASSILGGDTEAFF. For the CDR3, the DNA is TGTGCCAGCAGCATCTTGGGTGGGGACACTGAAGCTTTCTTT.

V usage is TRBV19 and J usage is TRBJ1-1; TRBD1 matches 10 bases. V was pared by 11 bases and J by 1 base, with 13 bases of the junction left unmatched. Germline V gene data show CDR1 as LNHDA and CDR2 as SQIVND (reference sequence). This CDR3 has 16 amino acids. The CDR3 DNA sequence: TGTGCCTCCCGGGGGGACAGGGGCGCCCAGAACACTGAAGCTTTCTTT. Protein sequence: CASRGDRGAQNTEAFF.

This clone has only one observation. The chain combines TRBV11-2 with TRBJ2-6, with D perhaps matching TRBD2 (7 bases). Trimming removed 8 bases from V and 4 bases from J, with 21 bases in between. The CDR3 sequence is 17 residues long. Germline CDR1 is SGHAT and CDR2 is FQNNGV. This CDR3 is CASSERGGLMGANVLTF. The CDR3 DNA sequence: TGTGCCAGCTCCGAGAGGGGGGGACTGATGGGGGCCAACGTCCTGACTTTC.

The chain is built from TRBV28 and TRBJ2-3; 7 bases fit TRBD1. The ends lost 8 bases at V and 0 bases at J; junction bases unmatched: 11. This CDR3 spans 16 amino acids. The V gene's germline CDR1 is MDHEN and CDR2 SYDVKM. Written as DNA, the CDR3 is TGTGCCAGCCCTTCGCGGCGGACAGGAAGCACAGATACGCAGTATTTT. It specifies CASPSRRTGSTDTQYF.

The chain links TRBV30 to TRBJ1-5; the D is unclear. The CDR3 is 14 residues long. Germline CDR1 GTSNPN, CDR2 SVGIG (reference sequence). V was trimmed by 0 bases and J by 5 bases, leaving 11 bases between them. The CDR3 DNA reads as TGTGCCTGGAGTGTACGAGGAGGGTATCAGCCCCAGCATTTT. As protein: CAWSVRGGYQPQHF.

This clone was observed once. V usage is TRBV5-1 and J usage is TRBJ1-1, with TRBD1 matching 7 bases. The CDR3 sequence is 13 residues long. V shed 4 bases, J shed 8 bases, and the junction held 8 bases outside the gene matches. CDR1 and CDR2 (germline): SGHRS, YFSETQ. The CDR3 DNA sequence: TGCGCCAGCAGCGTACCTACAGGGGAGGAAGCTTTCTTT. Protein: CASSVPTGEEAFF.

The CDR3 loop is CASSRDRFEKLFF. CDR3 nucleotides: TGTGCCAGCAGCCGTGACAGATTTGAAAAACTGTTTTTT. V gene TRBV14 combines with J gene TRBJ1-4, with D possibly TRBD1 on 5 matching bases. There are 13 residues in the CDR3. Germline assignment: CDR1 SGHDN and CDR2 FVKESK. Trimming took 4 bases from V and 7 from J, leaving 10 bases between them.

This clone was found once. The V gene is TRBV11-2, the J gene TRBJ2-3; 8 positions agree with TRBD1. The germline gives CDR1 SGHAT, CDR2 FQNNGV. The CDR3 has 16 residues. V lost 2 bases, J lost 4 bases, and 8 bases stayed unmatched. The DNA for the CDR3 is TGTGCCAGCAGCTTATCAGGGGGCCTCGGGGCAGATACGCAGTATTTT. Encoded protein: CASSLSGGLGADTQYF.

This clone showed up just once. V gene TRBV6-1 combines with J gene TRBJ1-5; 7 bases align to TRBD1. Germline CDR1 and CDR2: MNHNS and SASEGT. Losses at the gene ends were 5 bases for V and 4 bases for J; bases not matched to a gene: 8. The CDR3 extends over 15 amino acids. DNA for the CDR3: TGTGCCAGCAGTACAACCAGGGGGGAGAATCAGCCCCAGCATTTT. Its protein is CASSTTRGENQPQHF.

This rearrangement joins TRBV6-5 to TRBJ1-4; no clear D. This CDR3 is 14 amino acids long. Trimming took off 7 bases at V and 4 bases at J, with 13 bases between the two ends. Germline loops: CDR1 MNHEY, CDR2 SVGAGI. CDR3 DNA sequence: TGTGCCAGCAACCCCAGGTCATTTAATGAAAAACTGTTTTTT. This gives the protein CASNPRSFNEKLFF.

This chain uses TRBV18 with TRBJ1-1; 8 nucleotides match TRBD1. CDR3 length: 17 residues. J gave up 4 bases and V 2 bases, and 12 bases lay outside the gene matches. Germline lookup yields CDR1 KGHSH and CDR2 LQKENI. CDR3: CASSPRQGRGGGTEAFF. As DNA, the CDR3 is TGTGCCAGCTCACCAAGACAGGGGAGGGGTGGGGGCACTGAAGCTTTCTTT.

The chain uses TRBV19 and TRBJ2-5; D gene ambiguous. The CDR3 covers 16 residues. The V end lost 9 bases, the J end lost 1 base, and 21 bases lay between the germline ends. Germline lookup yields CDR1 LNHDA and CDR2 SQIVND (reference sequence). The chain's CDR3 is CASSSSLLLRQETQYF. The CDR3 DNA is TGTGCCAGCAGCAGCTCGCTGTTGCTGCGCCAAGAGACCCAGTACTTC.

The V and J genes are TRBV5-1 and TRBJ2-1, with a possible D match to TRBD1 (6 bases). The CDR3 consists of 15 residues. Germline CDR1 reads SGHRS; CDR2 reads YFSETQ. V was trimmed by 5 bases and J by 7 bases, leaving 19 bases between them. CDR3 amino acids: CASSSTPGQLNEQFF. In DNA, the CDR3 is TGCGCCAGCAGTTCAACACCCGGACAGTTAAATGAGCAGTTCTTC.

The rearrangement uses TRBV11-2 and TRBJ2-1; 9 bases align to TRBD1. This CDR3 spans 16 amino acids. The V and J ends lost 1 base and 5 bases, in that order; junction bases with no gene match: 6. Germline V gives CDR1 SGHAT, CDR2 FQNNGV. CDR3 coding DNA: TGTGCCAGCAGCTTAGCTCCGGGACAGGGACACAATGAGCAGTTCTTC. This translates into CASSLAPGQGHNEQFF.

This clone came up a few times. CDR3 sequence (DNA): TGTGCCAGCAGTTTATTAGGTACCTCTGGAAACACCATATATTTT. It translates to CASSLLGTSGNTIYF. J is TRBJ1-3 and V is TRBV28; D remains ambiguous. From germline, CDR1 is MDHEN and CDR2 SYDVKM. The CDR3 is 15 amino acids. Trimming removed 1 base from V and 0 bases from J, with 7 bases in between.

V usage is TRBV27 and J usage is TRBJ2-2, with D perhaps TRBD1 or TRBD2 (5 bases each). Germline V lookup: CDR1 MNHEY, CDR2 SMNVEV (reference sequence). This CDR3 has 16 amino acids. The ends were cut back, 3 bases at V and 0 bases at J, with 11 bases in the middle. The CDR3 DNA follows: TGTGCCAGCAGTTTGCCGGGACCCCCGAACACCGGGGAGCTGTTTTTT. Translating gives CASSLPGPPNTGELFF.

This chain connects TRBV25-1 to TRBJ2-7; 10 bases line up with TRBD1. Germline V gives CDR1 MGHDK, CDR2 SYGVNS. The CDR3 spans 13 residues. The junction had 5 bases not matched to a gene; V was cut back by 8 bases and J by 4 bases. The chain's CDR3 is CASRGTGVYEQYF. The CDR3 DNA reads as TGTGCCAGCCGGGGGACAGGGGTTTACGAGCAGTACTTC.

This chain joins TRBV5-4 and TRBJ1-1, with D perhaps matching TRBD1 (5 bases). V was trimmed by 0 bases and J by 0 bases, leaving 9 bases between them. Per germline, CDR1 SGHNT and CDR2 YYREEE (reference sequence). The CDR3 is 15 amino acids. The CDR3 region has the DNA TGTGCCAGCAGCTTGGGGGGCCTCATGAACACTGAAGCTTTCTTT. It yields the protein CASSLGGLMNTEAFF.

The rearrangement joins TRBV7-9 to TRBJ2-6, with a possible D match to TRBD1 (5 bases). There are 16 residues in the CDR3. CDR1 is SEHNR, CDR2 FQNEAQ, per germline (reference sequence). Deletions cut 2 bases from V and 1 base from J, with 9 bases between. The CDR3: CASSLQGPSGANVLTF. The CDR3 region has the DNA TGTGCCAGCAGCTTACAGGGTCCGTCTGGGGCCAACGTCCTGACTTTC.

The J gene is TRBJ1-2, the V gene TRBV7-9; 12 nucleotides agree with TRBD1. V was pared by 5 bases and J by 5 bases, with 6 bases of the junction left unmatched. The germline V gene has CDR1 SEHNR and CDR2 FQNEAQ (reference sequence). CDR3 length: 15 amino acids. This CDR3 is CASSRDRGRGYGYTF. CDR3 nucleotide sequence: TGTGCCAGCAGCAGGGACAGGGGGCGCGGTTATGGCTACACCTTC.

V usage is TRBV12-5 and J usage is TRBJ1-1; D unresolved. The CDR3 is made up of 14 amino acids. Germline V gives CDR1 LGHNT, CDR2 FRNRAP. Trimming pared 0 bases from V and 1 base from J, leaving 6 bases between. The CDR3 is CASGLVAGNTEAFF. As DNA, the CDR3 is TGTGCTAGTGGTTTGGTGGCAGGGAACACTGAAGCTTTCTTT. Variable domain in full (rest from reference TRBV12-5 and TRBJ1-1): DARVTQTPRHKVTEMGQEVTMRCQPILGHNTVFWYRQTMMQGLELLAYFRNRAPLDDSGMPKDRFSAEMPDATLATLKIQPSEPRDSAVYFCASGLVAGNTEAFFGQGTRLTVV.

The chain carries TRBV27 and TRBJ2-4, with D possibly TRBD2 on 7 matching bases. Trimming removed 2 bases at V and 11 bases at J, with 22 bases between. The CDR3 loop spans 16 amino acids. The germline V gene encodes CDR1 MNHEY and CDR2 SMNVEV (reference sequence). The CDR3 here is CASSLAGAGEGRVQYF. CDR3 DNA: TGTGCCAGCAGTTTAGCCGGGGCAGGGGAGGGCCGGGTTCAGTACTTC.

V is TRBV5-3 and J is TRBJ1-1, with D unclear. TRBV5-3 is an ORF; its function is uncertain. The length of the CDR3 is 17 residues. Deletions cut 0 bases from V and 6 bases from J, with 21 bases between. CDR3 in DNA: TGTGCCAGAAGCTTGGGGCCCCGTGCGGGAGAGGTTGCTGAAGCTTTCTTT. As protein: CARSLGPRAGEVAEAFF.

This clone was counted a few times. The V gene is TRBV30, the J gene TRBJ1-5; the D gene is possibly TRBD1 (6 bases). Germline V lookup: CDR1 GTSNPN, CDR2 SVGIG (reference sequence). CDR3 size: 14 residues. Trimming took off 2 bases at V and 1 base at J, with 9 bases between the two ends. CDR3 DNA: TGTGCCTGGAGTCAGGGGACGAGCAATCAGCCCCAGCATTTT. It translates to CAWSQGTSNQPQHF.

This clone was recorded at least ten times. The chain joins TRBV2 to TRBJ1-6; unclear D gene. The V end lost 3 bases, the J end lost 5 bases, and 11 bases lay between the germline ends. The CDR3 totals 15 residues. Per germline, CDR1 SNHLY and CDR2 FYNNEI. CDR3 protein: CASSDRWRDNSPLHF. The CDR3 nucleotides are TGTGCCAGCAGTGATAGGTGGCGGGATAATTCACCCCTCCACTTT.

The chain has TRBV6-2 or TRBV6-3 and TRBJ2-1; no clear D. V was trimmed by 2 bases and J by 5 bases, leaving 4 bases between them. The CDR3 has 12 residues. Germline values: CDR1 MNHEY, CDR2 SVGEGT. CDR3 bases: TGTGCCAGCAGTTACGGGGACAATGAGCAGTTCTTC. Protein: CASSYGDNEQFF.

The V and J genes are TRBV18 and TRBJ1-5; 12 bases line up with TRBD1. Germline CDR1 KGHSH, CDR2 LQKENI. Trimming cost V 2 bases and J 6 bases; bases outside gene matches: 2. This CDR3 has 15 amino acids. CDR3 sequence: CASSPGTGGGQPQHF. The DNA for the CDR3 is TGTGCCAGCTCACCAGGGACAGGGGGCGGTCAGCCCCAGCATTTT.

This rearrangement joins TRBV6-1 to TRBJ2-1; D might be TRBD2 (5 bases). The ends were cut back, 3 bases at V and 4 bases at J, with 13 bases in the middle. Germline CDR1 reads MNHNS; CDR2 reads SASEGT. The CDR3 extends over 15 amino acids. The CDR3 sequence is CASSDRGLQYNEQFF. Written as DNA, the CDR3 is TGTGCCAGCAGTGATCGCGGGCTGCAATACAATGAGCAGTTCTTC.

This clone was counted a few times. V usage is TRBV18 and J usage is TRBJ1-2; D unresolved. V was shortened by 2 bases and J by 8 bases, with 12 bases between the two germline ends. The germline CDR1 and CDR2 sequences are KGHSH and LQKENI. The CDR3 consists of 13 residues. The CDR3 loop is CASSPRQPQGYTF. The DNA of the CDR3 is TGTGCCAGCTCACCAAGGCAACCCCAGGGCTACACCTTC.